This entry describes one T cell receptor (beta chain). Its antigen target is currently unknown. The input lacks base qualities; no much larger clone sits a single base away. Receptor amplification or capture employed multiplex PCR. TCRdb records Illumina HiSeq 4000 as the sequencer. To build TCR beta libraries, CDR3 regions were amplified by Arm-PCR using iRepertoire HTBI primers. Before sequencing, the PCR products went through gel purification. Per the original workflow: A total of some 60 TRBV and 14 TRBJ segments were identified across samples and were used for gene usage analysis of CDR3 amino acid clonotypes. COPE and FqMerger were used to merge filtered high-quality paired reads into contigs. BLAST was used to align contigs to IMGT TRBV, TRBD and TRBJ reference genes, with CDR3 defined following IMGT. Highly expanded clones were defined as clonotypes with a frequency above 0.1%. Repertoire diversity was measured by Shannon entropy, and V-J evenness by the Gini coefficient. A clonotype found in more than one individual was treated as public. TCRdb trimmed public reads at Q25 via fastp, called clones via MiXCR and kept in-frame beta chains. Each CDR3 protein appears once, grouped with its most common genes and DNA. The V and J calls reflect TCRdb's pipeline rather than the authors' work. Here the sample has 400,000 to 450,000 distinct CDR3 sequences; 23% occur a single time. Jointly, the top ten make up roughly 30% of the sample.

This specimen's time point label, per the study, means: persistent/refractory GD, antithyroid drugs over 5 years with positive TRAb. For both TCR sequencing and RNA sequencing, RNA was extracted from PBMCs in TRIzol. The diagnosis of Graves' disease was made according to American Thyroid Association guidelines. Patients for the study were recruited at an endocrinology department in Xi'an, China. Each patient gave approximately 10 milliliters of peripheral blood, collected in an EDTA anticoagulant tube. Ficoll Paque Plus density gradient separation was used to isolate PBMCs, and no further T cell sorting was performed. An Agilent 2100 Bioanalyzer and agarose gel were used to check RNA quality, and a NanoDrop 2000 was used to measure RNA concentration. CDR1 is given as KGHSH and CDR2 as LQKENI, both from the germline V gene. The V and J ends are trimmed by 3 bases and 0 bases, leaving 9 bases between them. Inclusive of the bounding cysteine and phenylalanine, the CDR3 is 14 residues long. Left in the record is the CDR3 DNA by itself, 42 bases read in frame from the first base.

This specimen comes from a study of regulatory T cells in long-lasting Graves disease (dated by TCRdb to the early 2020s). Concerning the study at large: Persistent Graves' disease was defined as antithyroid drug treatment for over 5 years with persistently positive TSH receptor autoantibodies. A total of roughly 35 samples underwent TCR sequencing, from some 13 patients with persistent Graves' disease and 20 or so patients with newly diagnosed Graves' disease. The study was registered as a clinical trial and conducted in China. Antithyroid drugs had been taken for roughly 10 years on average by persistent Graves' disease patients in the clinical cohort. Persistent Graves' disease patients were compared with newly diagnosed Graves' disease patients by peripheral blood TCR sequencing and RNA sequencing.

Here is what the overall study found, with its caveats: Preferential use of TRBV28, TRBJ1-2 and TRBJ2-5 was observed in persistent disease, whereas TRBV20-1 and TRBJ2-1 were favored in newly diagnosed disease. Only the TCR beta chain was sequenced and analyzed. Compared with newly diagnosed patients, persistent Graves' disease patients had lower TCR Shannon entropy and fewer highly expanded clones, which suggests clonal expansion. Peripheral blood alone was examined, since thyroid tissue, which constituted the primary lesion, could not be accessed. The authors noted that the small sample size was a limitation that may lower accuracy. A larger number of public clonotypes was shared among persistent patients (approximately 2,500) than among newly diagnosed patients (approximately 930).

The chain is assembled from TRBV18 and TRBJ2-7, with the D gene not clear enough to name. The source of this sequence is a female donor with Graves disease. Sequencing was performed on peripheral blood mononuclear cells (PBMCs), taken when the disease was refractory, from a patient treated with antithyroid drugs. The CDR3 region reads CASSPRGTSYEQYF. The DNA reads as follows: TGTGCCAGCTCACCCCGCGGAACCTCCTACGAGCAGTACTTC. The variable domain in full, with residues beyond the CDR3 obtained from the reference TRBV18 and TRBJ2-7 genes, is NAGVMQNPRHLVRRRGQEARLRCSPMKGHSHVYWYRQLPEEGLKFMVYLQKENIIDESGMPKERFSAEFPKEGPSILRIQQVVRGDSAAYFCASSPRGTSYEQYFGPGTRLTVT.